Following are 9 T cell receptor beta chains from one sample sequenced in a study of beta chain features in type 1 diabetes. Investigators reverse transcribed all isolated RNA, so they sequenced expressed TCRB transcripts. Clones were read by immunoSEQ multiplex PCR, and TCRdb kept only the in-frame ones, dropping some. The sample lists about 340,000 clones; 8% were seen once. The sample consisted of central memory CD4+ T cells from blood. The source is a woman between 18 and 29 years old in good health.

The chain employs TRBV5-6 and TRBJ2-7; D tentatively fits TRBD1 or TRBD2 (5 bases each). V was trimmed by 5 bases and J by 2 bases, leaving 14 bases between them. The germline V gene has CDR1 SGHDT and CDR2 YYEEEE. This CDR3 is built from 14 residues. CDR3 sequence: CASRPWDVPYEQYF. As DNA, the CDR3 is TGTGCCAGCAGACCGTGGGACGTACCCTACGAGCAGTACTTC.

V is TRBV14 and J is TRBJ2-6, with D unclear. V gave up 3 bases and J gave up 0 bases, with 21 bases separating them. Germline CDR1 reads SGHDN; CDR2 reads FVKESK. This CDR3 has 20 amino acids. In DNA form, the CDR3 reads TGTGCCAGCAGCCAGCTTCCGCCCAGGCCAACCCTCTCTGGGGCCAACGTCCTGACTTTC. Translation: CASSQLPPRPTLSGANVLTF.

This clone was seen a handful of times. The J gene is TRBJ2-7, the V gene TRBV4-2, with D possibly matching TRBD2 (5 bases). The CDR3 consists of 16 residues. Germline lookup yields CDR1 LGHNA and CDR2 YNFKEQ. V shed 1 base and J shed 2 bases, with 15 bases lying between them. The CDR3 here is CASSQVSGIGAYEQYF. The CDR3 region has the DNA TGTGCCAGCAGCCAAGTGAGCGGTATTGGGGCCTACGAGCAGTACTTC.

This clone was observed a few times. The chain is built from TRBV6-5 and TRBJ2-1, with a tentative D call TRBD2 (6 bases). The CDR3 consists of 15 residues. CDR1 and CDR2 from the germline V gene are MNHEY and SVGAGI. The V end lost 2 bases, the J end lost 6 bases, and 14 bases lay between the germline ends. As DNA, the CDR3 is TGTGCCAGCAGTTACGCAAGACTAGTACGCAATGAGCAGTTCTTC. This translates into CASSYARLVRNEQFF.

In its sample, this clone was seen a few times. The gene calls are TRBV7-9 and TRBJ2-3, with 7 bases aligning to TRBD2. Germline V lookup: CDR1 SEHNR, CDR2 FQNEAQ (reference sequence). J lost 0 bases, V lost 6 bases, and 9 bases had no gene match. CDR3 size: 16 residues. The CDR3 loop is CASRISSGSSTDTQYF. The CDR3 DNA reads as TGTGCCAGCAGGATCTCTAGCGGATCTAGCACAGATACGCAGTATTTT.

At least ten counts were recorded for this clone. The rearrangement joins TRBV19 to TRBJ1-2; D is unresolved. CDR1 and CDR2 from the germline V gene are LNHDA and SQIVND (reference sequence). V was shortened by 9 bases and J by 2 bases, with 13 bases between the two germline ends. This CDR3 comprises 13 residues. CDR3 loop: CASSPGRNYGYTF. Written as DNA, the CDR3 is TGTGCCAGCAGTCCCGGGAGGAACTATGGCTACACCTTC.

In its sample, this clone was seen a few times. This chain connects TRBV18 to TRBJ2-2, with a tentative D call TRBD1 (6 bases). The CDR3 sequence is 14 residues long. CDR1 and CDR2 (germline): KGHSH, LQKENI. V lost 3 bases and J lost 6, with 11 bases in between. The chain's CDR3 is CASSPNRDPGELFF. As DNA, the CDR3 is TGTGCCAGCTCACCCAACAGGGATCCCGGGGAGCTGTTTTTT.

The chain carries TRBV5-1 and TRBJ2-6; the D gene is possibly TRBD2 (6 bases). The CDR3 covers 15 residues. Germline V gene data show CDR1 as SGHRS and CDR2 as YFSETQ. V lost 6 bases and J 2 bases, leaving 12 bases between the germline ends. CDR3 loop: CASTTPGAGANVLTF. The DNA for the CDR3 is TGCGCCAGCACTACTCCGGGGGCTGGGGCCAACGTCCTGACTTTC.

The chain joins TRBV5-1 to TRBJ2-3; D unresolved. The CDR3 loop spans 15 amino acids. The V end was cut by 0 bases, the J end by 4 bases, with 12 bases between. Looked up from germline, CDR1 is SGHRS and CDR2 is YFSETQ. CDR3 sequence reads: CASSLVVRPADTQYF. DNA for the CDR3: TGCGCCAGCAGCTTGGTGGTCCGTCCGGCAGATACGCAGTATTTT.